The clone carrying this T cell receptor (beta chain) appeared a single time. What it binds is unknown. The sample belongs to a study of cytomegalovirus exposure and HLA in healthy donors. Study-wide points: Some segments of the V type, notably TRBV6-2 and TRBV6-3, were excluded as indistinguishable.

A multiplex PCR was run with 60 Vbeta primers and 13 Jbeta primers. Sequenced by immunoSEQ multiplex PCR; TCRdb stores in-frame clones only, minus some. This table has 170,000 or so clones, roughly 78% appearing once. The germline gives CDR1 GTSNPN, CDR2 SVGIG (reference sequence). The CDR3 length is 11 residues. Losses at the gene ends were 5 bases for V and 7 bases for J; bases not matched to a gene: 3. The sequenced material came from PBMCs. This clonotype was sampled from a woman aged 50 to 65 in good health and CMV-seropositive. This rearrangement joins TRBV30 to TRBJ1-2; 8 nucleotides line up with TRBD1. The CDR3 DNA reads TGTGCCTGGCAGGGGGCTGCTGGCTACACCTTC. This encodes CAWQGAAGYTF.